Listed below are T cell receptor beta chains from one sample, sequenced in a study of radiotherapy plus CTLA-4 blockade in lung cancer. This table comes from immunoSEQ multiplex PCR, and its TCRdb copy is limited to in-frame clones, with some not included. The repertoire holds 50,000 to 60,000 clones, with 65% to 80% as singletons. The starting material was peripheral blood, obtained from a patient treated with radiotherapy plus ipilimumab. The receptors originated from a human donor with non-small cell lung cancer who had a complete response to radiotherapy plus ipilimumab. Each CDR3 is given with its conserved first and last residue. A D gene is named only where the DNA matches it firmly. Size is stated for part of the rows, as once, few or many counts, or as a class when the clone is expanded.

D,J,size,V,CDR3,DNA
-,TRBJ2-5,-,TRBV4-3,CASSQDTYQETQYF,TGCGCCAGCAGCCAGGACACCTACCAAGAGACCCAGTACTTC
TRBD1,TRBJ1-2,-,TRBV4-3,CASSEGTGSTNYGYTF,TGCGCCAGCAGCGAAGGGACAGGGAGTACTAACTATGGCTACACCTTC
TRBD1,TRBJ1-2,once,TRBV19,CASTPWDRGRIIYTF,TGTGCCAGTACCCCGTGGGACAGGGGGCGAATAATCTACACCTTC
-,TRBJ1-1,-,TRBV7-2,CASLLGGIRTEAFF,TGTGCCAGTCTCTTAGGCGGGATAAGAACTGAAGCTTTCTTT
TRBD2,TRBJ2-3,-,TRBV4-1,CASSGTLPGGTQYF,TGCGCCAGCAGCGGGACGCTGCCGGGGGGTACGCAGTATTTT
TRBD1,TRBJ1-6,-,TRBV9,CASSVEQGLSPLHF,TGTGCCAGCAGCGTAGAACAGGGGCTCTCACCCCTCCACTTT
TRBD2,TRBJ2-2,-,TRBV4-3,CASSQEGGGTYTGELFF,TGCGCCAGCAGCCAAGAAGGCGGGGGGACCTACACCGGGGAGCTGTTTTTT
-,TRBJ1-1,few,TRBV11-3,CASSLEPARGTEAFF,TGTGCCAGCAGCTTAGAACCAGCCAGGGGAACTGAAGCTTTCTTT
TRBD1,TRBJ2-2,-,TRBV5-4,CASSTGGETAGELFF,TGTGCCAGCAGTACAGGGGGAGAGACGGCCGGGGAGCTGTTTTTT
-,TRBJ1-6,few,TRBV10-3,CAISESGDKPLHF,TGTGCCATCAGTGAGTCAGGGGATAAGCCCCTCCACTTT
-,TRBJ2-2,-,TRBV5-4,CASSPSLPFANTGELFF,TGTGCCAGCAGCCCCTCCCTCCCGTTCGCGAACACCGGGGAGCTGTTTTTT